This TCR beta chain comes out of a study of cytomegalovirus exposure and HLA in healthy donors. Study summary: An early data release held approximately 85 million unique TCRs from HLA-typed donors. General study points: A later analysis linked a missense DCLRE1C variant to TCR beta V- and J-gene trimming. According to a later analysis, donors in an Asian-associated ancestry cluster reportedly had fewer N-insertions than the roughly 670-donor mean.

Use of 60 Vbeta and 13 Jbeta primers characterized the PCR. Data came from immunoSEQ multiplex PCR; TCRdb stores just in-frame clones and leaves some out. The data show approximately 150,000 clones, under 70% seen once. To note about this clone: Its specificity is not known.

Germline V CDR1 and CDR2: SGHVS, FQNEAQ. V lost 1 base to trimming and J lost 6 bases; unmatched junction nucleotides: 7. CDR3 length: 16 amino acids. The sequence derives from a woman aged 25 to 39 in good health and CMV-seropositive. The genes are TRBV7-8 and TRBJ1-4; 8 bases map to TRBD1. Sample: PBMCs. CDR3 in amino acids: CASSLVPQQGDEKLFF. CDR3 DNA sequence: TGTGCCAGCAGCTTAGTCCCCCAACAGGGGGATGAAAAACTGTTTTTT.